This entry lists 26 T cell receptor beta chains sequenced from one sample in a study of T cells after yellow fever vaccination. TCRdb itself ran the 5' RACE reads through MiXCR, one entry per CDR3 protein. Here the sample spans 300,000 to 400,000 distinct CDR3 sequences, approximately 9% being singletons. Sequencing used PBMCs, obtained on the day of the first yellow fever vaccination. The receptors shown here come from a man younger than 35 who received the YFV17D yellow fever vaccine.

This clonotype was detected ten times or more. The chain is built from TRBV5-1 and TRBJ1-5; D not certain. CDR1 is SGHRS and CDR2 is YFSETQ in the germline V gene. Trimming took off 0 bases at V and 0 bases at J, with 7 bases between the two ends. The CDR3 length is 15 residues. The CDR3 coding sequence is TGCGCCAGCAGCTTGGGGGGTTATAGCAATCAGCCCCAGCATTTT. As protein: CASSLGGYSNQPQHF.

Written as DNA, the CDR3 is TGTGCCAGCAGCTTAGCCCGGACTGCAGATACGCAGTATTTT. Translating it yields CASSLARTADTQYF. The chain recombines TRBV7-2 with TRBJ2-3; a possible D gene is TRBD2 (5 bases). From germline, CDR1 is SGHTA and CDR2 FQGNSA. Trimming shortened V by 0 bases and J by 4 bases, and 8 bases separated the two germline ends. CDR3 length: 14 residues.

This chain connects TRBV29-1 to TRBJ2-4; TRBD1 or TRBD2 may be the D gene (5 bases each). Germline V gene sequence: CDR1 SQVTM, CDR2 ANQGSEA. V was shortened by 5 bases and J by 8 bases, with 19 bases between the two germline ends. This CDR3 is 14 amino acids long. CDR3 DNA: TGCAGCGTTCTCCCTGGGACCGGCTTAGACATTCAGTACTTC. This gives the protein CSVLPGTGLDIQYF.

In this sample, this clonotype turned up many times. CDR3 in amino acids: CSARRGGGHNEQFF. CDR3 coding DNA: TGCAGCGCCCGACGGGGGGGAGGTCACAATGAGCAGTTCTTC. The chain has TRBV29-1 and TRBJ2-1; 8 nucleotides agree with TRBD2. J lost 5 bases, V lost 7 bases, and 10 bases had no gene match. Germline assignment: CDR1 SQVTM and CDR2 ANQGSEA. The CDR3 runs to 14 residues.

There are many counts of this clonotype. The chain couples TRBV2 to TRBJ2-7; TRBD1 aligns across 8 bases. The length of the CDR3 is 14 residues. J gave up 2 bases and V 2 bases, and 2 bases lay outside the gene matches. CDR1 SNHLY and CDR2 FYNNEI come from the germline V gene. CDR3 DNA: TGTGCCAGCAGTGAAAGGACAGGGCCCTACGAGCAGTACTTC. Its translation: CASSERTGPYEQYF.

This clonotype has a count of ten or more. V usage is TRBV5-1 and J usage is TRBJ2-1, with 8 bases fitting TRBD2. Germline assignment: CDR1 SGHRS and CDR2 YFSETQ. The CDR3 has 17 residues. V lost 3 bases and J lost 0; bases outside the gene matches: 8. The CDR3, as DNA: TGCGCCAGCAGCTGGGGGTTAGCGGGGAGCTCCTACAATGAGCAGTTCTTC. Translating gives CASSWGLAGSSYNEQFF.

The sample holds many counts of this clonotype. The V and J genes are TRBV6-1 and TRBJ2-3; 10 nucleotides align to TRBD2. Trimming at V came to 8 bases and at J to 3 bases, leaving 5 bases not matched to a gene. The V gene's germline CDR1 is MNHNS and CDR2 SASEGT. The CDR3 is made up of 14 amino acids. This CDR3 is CASSRLAGTDTQYF. The CDR3 nucleotides read TGTGCCAGCTCTAGACTAGCGGGTACAGATACGCAGTATTTT.

This clonotype was observed a few times. V and J are TRBV10-2 and TRBJ1-1; D is uncertain. From germline, CDR1 is WSHSY and CDR2 SAAADI. Trimming took 11 bases from V and 4 from J, leaving 11 bases between them. The CDR3 extends over 11 amino acids. The CDR3 is CAAVSSTEAFF. The DNA for the CDR3 is TGCGCCGCTGTCAGTAGCACTGAAGCTTTCTTT.

The sample holds a few counts of this clonotype. The chain is built from TRBV5-1 and TRBJ2-5; D might be TRBD1 (5 bases). This CDR3 contains 14 residues. The germline V and J ends were trimmed by 2 bases and 0 bases, with 8 bases remaining between them. Germline loops: CDR1 SGHRS, CDR2 YFSETQ. The CDR3 DNA sequence: TGCGCCAGCAGCTTCAGGACATACCAAGAGACCCAGTACTTC. As protein: CASSFRTYQETQYF.

This clonotype was recorded at least ten times. This chain joins TRBV29-1 and TRBJ1-1; D is unclear. The germline gives CDR1 SQVTM, CDR2 ANQGSEA. Between the trimmed V and J ends, which lost 2 bases and 4 bases, there was a span of 11 bases. The CDR3 sequence is 13 residues long. CDR3 sequence: CSVERGRATEAFF. The CDR3 DNA reads as TGCAGCGTTGAACGGGGTAGGGCCACTGAAGCTTTCTTT.

The rearrangement links TRBV15 to TRBJ2-7; D not certain. Germline V lookup: CDR1 LNHNV, CDR2 YYDKDF (reference sequence). CDR3 size: 13 residues. V lost 3 bases and J 4 bases, leaving 10 bases between the germline ends. This chain's CDR3 is CATSRALGYEQYV. Written as DNA, the CDR3 is TGTGCCACCAGCAGGGCTCTGGGATACGAGCAGTACGTC.

This clonotype has more than one count but fewer than ten. The V and J genes are TRBV6-1 and TRBJ2-1; D is uncertain. The V end lost 1 base, the J end lost 11 bases, and 6 bases lay between the germline ends. In germline, CDR1 is MNHNS, CDR2 SASEGT. The CDR3 sequence is 11 residues long. DNA of the CDR3: TGTGCCAGCAGTGAAGGGCCAAAGCAGTTCTTC. This sequence encodes CASSEGPKQFF.

This clonotype was counted ten times or more. The rearrangement uses TRBV6-1 and TRBJ2-1; possibly TRBD1 for D (5 bases). CDR3 length: 15 amino acids. The V end lost 6 bases, the J end lost 8 bases, and 20 bases lay between the germline ends. Germline assignment: CDR1 MNHNS and CDR2 SASEGT. CDR3 in amino acids: CASSRNRQYRHEQFF. DNA for the CDR3: TGTGCCAGCAGCCGAAACCGACAGTACCGCCATGAGCAGTTCTTC.

The chain uses TRBV6-2 or TRBV6-3 and TRBJ2-1; D gene ambiguous. V shed 0 bases and J shed 0 bases, with 15 bases lying between them. Germline V gene sequence: CDR1 MNHEY, CDR2 SVGEGT. The CDR3 runs 18 residues. CDR3 nucleotides: TGTGCCAGCAGTTACTCTCCCGCCCACTTGAGCTCCTACAATGAGCAGTTCTTC. This sequence encodes CASSYSPAHLSSYNEQFF.

This chain links TRBV7-6 with TRBJ2-5, with 8 positions matching TRBD2. CDR3 length: 15 residues. The V gene's germline CDR1 is SGHVS and CDR2 FNYEAQ. The trim removed 4 bases at V and 1 base at J, leaving 5 bases unmatched. CDR3 nucleotides: TGTGCCAGCAGCTCCCCGGGGGGGCTCCAAGAGACCCAGTACTTC. Its translation is CASSSPGGLQETQYF.

The sample holds many counts of this clonotype. The J gene is TRBJ2-3, the V gene TRBV6-5; tentatively, D is TRBD2 (5 bases). Between the trimmed V and J ends, which lost 0 bases and 7 bases, there was a span of 14 bases. The CDR3 has 15 residues. From germline, CDR1 is MNHEY and CDR2 SVGAGI. CDR3 DNA: TGTGCCAGCAGTTACTCTGTAGGCCTAGCTTATACGCAGTATTTT. Its translation: CASSYSVGLAYTQYF.

CDR3 sequence (DNA): TGTGCCATCAGTGAAGGCCTCGAGCAGTACGTC. Its protein is CAISEGLEQYV. This sequence joins TRBV10-3 and TRBJ2-7, with D unclear. Deletions cut 3 bases from V and 6 bases from J, with 6 bases between. Germline lookup yields CDR1 ENHRY and CDR2 SYGVKD. This CDR3 spans 11 amino acids.

This clonotype was found a few times. The V gene is TRBV7-9, the J gene TRBJ1-1; the D is unclear. Germline loops: CDR1 SEHNR, CDR2 FQNEAQ (reference sequence). The CDR3 totals 15 residues. V was pared by 5 bases and J by 4 bases, with 17 bases between. CDR3 region: CASSPVWAMVTEAFF. In nucleotides, the CDR3 is TGTGCCAGCAGCCCTGTATGGGCGATGGTCACTGAAGCTTTCTTT. Full variable domain (rest looked up from reference TRBV7-9 and TRBJ1-1): DTGVSQNPRHKITKRGQNVTFRCDPISEHNRLYWYRQTLGQGPEFLTYFQNEAQLEKSRLLSDRFSAERPKGSFSTLEIQRTEQGDSAMYLCASSPVWAMVTEAFFGQGTRLTVV.

The chain links TRBV6-1 to TRBJ1-5, with unresolved D. With 2 bases removed from V and 10 bases from J, the gap between germline ends came to 21 bases. The CDR3 length is 16 residues. Germline-derived CDR1 and CDR2 are MNHNS and SASEGT. This CDR3 reads CASSEYRGSLLSPQHF. CDR3 nucleotide sequence: TGTGCCAGCAGTGAATATCGTGGGAGTCTGTTGTCTCCCCAGCATTTT.

This clonotype was seen more than once but under ten times. This chain uses TRBV2 with TRBJ2-7; possible D gene TRBD2, 6 bases. The length of the CDR3 is 14 residues. V was clipped by 7 bases and J by 3 bases, with 16 bases between them. The V gene's germline CDR1 is SNHLY and CDR2 FYNNEI. CDR3 in amino acids: CASKPGTAFYEQYF. CDR3 in DNA: TGTGCCAGCAAACCGGGGACTGCCTTCTACGAGCAGTACTTC.

This clonotype has at least ten counts. The chain recombines TRBV29-1 with TRBJ1-2; D is unclear. The CDR3 has 11 residues. Trimming stripped 6 bases from V and 2 bases from J, with 7 bases between. Germline assignment: CDR1 SQVTM and CDR2 ANQGSEA. CDR3 bases: TGCAGCGTAGGGCAGAACTATGGCTACACCTTC. This codes for CSVGQNYGYTF.

This clonotype was observed a handful of times. CDR3 sequence (DNA): TGCGCCAGCAGCCAAGGCAAGGGGTCCTACAATGAGCAGTTCTTC. As protein: CASSQGKGSYNEQFF. V is TRBV4-3 and J is TRBJ2-1, with D perhaps TRBD1 (5 bases). The V end was cut by 1 base, the J end by 1 base, with 8 bases between. The CDR3 consists of 15 residues. Germline V lookup: CDR1 LGHNA, CDR2 YSLEER.

This clonotype was picked up a small number of times. The rearrangement uses TRBV20-1 and TRBJ2-5; 12 bases are a match to TRBD2. Germline lookup yields CDR1 DFQATT and CDR2 SNEGSKA (reference sequence). The CDR3 consists of 14 residues. V dropped 5 bases and J dropped 5; count of bases not matched to a gene: 6. The CDR3: CSAGLAGGRETQYF. The CDR3 bases are TGCAGTGCTGGGCTAGCGGGGGGGCGGGAGACCCAGTACTTC.

CDR3 nucleotides: TGCGCCAGCAGCTTGTGGGGGCCGGCCATGGACCAGTACTTC. This codes for CASSLWGPAMDQYF. The rearrangement links TRBV5-1 to TRBJ2-5; a weak D match, TRBD1 (6 bases). Germline V gene lookup returns CDR1 SGHRS and CDR2 YFSETQ. The ends were cut back, 1 base at V and 10 bases at J, with 17 bases in the middle. This CDR3 contains 14 residues.

A few counts support this clonotype. This chain connects TRBV27 to TRBJ2-4; 15 bases fit TRBD2. There are 19 residues in the CDR3. J lost 7 bases, V lost 5 bases, and 15 bases had no gene match. From germline, CDR1 is MNHEY and CDR2 SMNVEV (reference sequence). In DNA form, the CDR3 reads TGTGCCAGCAGTCCAGACAACGGACTAGCGGGGGGGTATAGGAACATTCAGTACTTC. Its protein product is CASSPDNGLAGGYRNIQYF.

This clonotype occurred a few times. The CDR3 is CASMSGDNEKLFF. As DNA, the CDR3 is TGTGCCAGCATGTCCGGGGATAATGAAAAACTGTTTTTT. The J gene is TRBJ1-4, the V gene TRBV6-6; D remains unclear. CDR1 MNHNY and CDR2 SVGAGI come from the germline V gene (reference sequence). Trimming shortened V by 7 bases and J by 4 bases, and 10 bases separated the two germline ends. This CDR3 has 13 residues.